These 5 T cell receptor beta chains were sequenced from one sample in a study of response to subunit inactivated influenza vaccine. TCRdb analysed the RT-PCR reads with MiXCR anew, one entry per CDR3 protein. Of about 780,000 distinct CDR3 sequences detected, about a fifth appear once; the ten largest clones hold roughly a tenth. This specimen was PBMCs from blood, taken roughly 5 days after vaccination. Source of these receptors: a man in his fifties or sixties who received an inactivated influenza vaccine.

The DNA of the CDR3 is TGCAGTTCACTAGTTAGCTCCTACAATGAGCAGTTCTTC. Translating it yields CSSLVSSYNEQFF. V gene TRBV20-1 combines with J gene TRBJ2-1, with TRBD2 as a possible D gene (5 bases). CDR1 DFQATT and CDR2 SNEGSKA come from the germline V gene (reference sequence). The CDR3 totals 13 residues. V shed 8 bases and J shed 0 bases, with 11 bases lying between them.

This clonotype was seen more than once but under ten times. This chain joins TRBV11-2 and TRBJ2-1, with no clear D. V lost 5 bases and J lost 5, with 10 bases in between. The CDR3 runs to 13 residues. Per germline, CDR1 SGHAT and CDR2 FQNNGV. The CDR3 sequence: CASSPNRNNEQFF. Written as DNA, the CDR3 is TGTGCCAGCAGCCCCAACCGCAACAATGAGCAGTTCTTC.

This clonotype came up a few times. The CDR3 loop reads CASSTQPSGRAQPQHF. CDR3 nucleotide sequence: TGTGCCAGCAGTACACAGCCTTCCGGTAGGGCTCAGCCCCAGCATTTT. The chain couples TRBV6-1 to TRBJ1-5, with D hard to call. Germline values: CDR1 MNHNS, CDR2 SASEGT. Trimming stripped 5 bases from V and 6 bases from J, with 20 bases between. This CDR3 contains 16 residues.

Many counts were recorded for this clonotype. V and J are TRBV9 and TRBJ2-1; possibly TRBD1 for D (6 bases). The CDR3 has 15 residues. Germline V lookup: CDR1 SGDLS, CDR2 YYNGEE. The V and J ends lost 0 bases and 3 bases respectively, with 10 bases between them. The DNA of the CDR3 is TGTGCCAGCAGCGTAGCACAGGGCAGCTACAATGAGCAGTTCTTC. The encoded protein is CASSVAQGSYNEQFF.

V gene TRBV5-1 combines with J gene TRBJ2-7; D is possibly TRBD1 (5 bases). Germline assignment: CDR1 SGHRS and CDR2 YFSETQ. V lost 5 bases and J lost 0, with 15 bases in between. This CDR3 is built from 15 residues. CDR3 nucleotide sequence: TGCGCCAGCAGGTTAGGGGCGATGAGCTCCTACGAGCAGTACTTC. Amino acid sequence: CASRLGAMSSYEQYF.